The 21 T cell receptor beta chains listed next were all sequenced from one sample in a study of T cell changes during pregnancy in multiple sclerosis. Clones were sequenced by immunoSEQ multiplex PCR, and TCRdb holds only the in-frame ones, with some missing. The data show around 100,000 clones, about 90% seen once. The material was peripheral blood, obtained after pregnancy. These receptors all stem from a female donor with multiple sclerosis, enrolled in a pregnancy study.

The chain joins TRBV7-9 to TRBJ2-2; TRBD2 matches 12 bases. Germline CDR1 is SEHNR and CDR2 is FQNEAQ (reference sequence). There are 15 residues in the CDR3. Trimming removed 5 bases from V and 9 bases from J; junction bases left unmatched: 7. The DNA of the CDR3 is TGTGCCAGCAGCATAGGACTAGCGGGATACCGGGAGCTGTTTTTT. This encodes CASSIGLAGYRELFF.

The V call is TRBV28, the J call TRBJ2-2; 10 bases line up with TRBD2. Germline V gene sequence: CDR1 MDHEN, CDR2 SYDVKM. J gave up 4 bases and V 5 bases, and 7 bases lay outside the gene matches. The CDR3 length is 16 residues. The CDR3 nucleotides are TGTGCCAGCAGTCCTAGCGGGAGCGGTTCCACCGGGGAGCTGTTTTTT. Its protein is CASSPSGSGSTGELFF.

The gene calls are TRBV12-5 and TRBJ2-7, with D possibly matching TRBD1 (6 bases). Looked up from germline, CDR1 is LGHNT and CDR2 is FRNRAP. Trimming took off 6 bases at V and 3 bases at J, with 21 bases between the two ends. The CDR3 covers 16 residues. The CDR3 reads CASGTTRPQGNYEQYF. CDR3 coding DNA: TGTGCTAGTGGCACCACTCGACCCCAGGGGAACTACGAGCAGTACTTC.

This clone occurred a few times. The V call is TRBV7-3, the J call TRBJ1-1; TRBD1 agrees at 10 bases. CDR1 and CDR2 from the germline V gene are SGHTA and FQGTGA. CDR3 length equals 15 residues. Germline trimming cut 4 bases from V and 1 base from J; bases unmatched to any gene: 3. DNA for the CDR3: TGTGCCAGCAGCTCACGGGACAGGGGGAACACTGAAGCTTTCTTT. This gives the protein CASSSRDRGNTEAFF.

The chain has TRBV7-8 and TRBJ1-2, with TRBD1 identical over 8 bases. The germline V gene has CDR1 SGHVS and CDR2 FQNEAQ. V shed 0 bases and J 4 bases; nucleotides not matched to a gene: 10. The CDR3 runs 17 residues. The CDR3 protein is CASSLAPRVDRGYGYTF. CDR3 bases: TGTGCCAGCAGCTTAGCCCCCCGTGTAGACAGGGGCTATGGCTACACCTTC.

The V gene is TRBV7-2, the J gene TRBJ1-3; 8 nucleotides line up with TRBD1. V trimming: 4 bases; J trimming: 2 bases; junction bases outside the gene matches: 7. Germline values: CDR1 SGHTA, CDR2 FQGNSA. This CDR3 has 16 residues. The CDR3 nucleotides are TGTGCCAGCAGCTCTCAGGGGGCGCAGACTGGAAACACCATATATTTT. This gives the protein CASSSQGAQTGNTIYF.

This clone was counted once. The rearrangement joins TRBV28 to TRBJ2-7; 13 nucleotides align to TRBD2. The ends lost 9 bases at V and 3 bases at J; junction bases unmatched: 2. The CDR3 covers 13 residues. Germline V gene sequence: CDR1 MDHEN, CDR2 SYDVKM. The CDR3 coding sequence is TGTGCCAGTAGGACTAGCGGGAGCTACGAGCAGTACTTC. This codes for CASRTSGSYEQYF.

This sequence joins TRBV15 and TRBJ2-1; a weak D match, TRBD2 (6 bases). The CDR3 runs to 14 residues. V gave up 2 bases and J gave up 9 bases, with 14 bases separating them. The germline V gene encodes CDR1 LNHNV and CDR2 YYDKDF (reference sequence). In nucleotides, the CDR3 is TGTGCCACCAGCAGACCGAGGGACTGGGGTGAGCAGTTCTTC. Amino acids: CATSRPRDWGEQFF.

CDR3 nucleotide sequence: TGCGCCAGCAGCTTGGCCGCGGGAGCTGGAAACACCATATATTTT. Protein product: CASSLAAGAGNTIYF. The chain carries TRBV5-1 and TRBJ1-3, with unresolved D. The CDR3 has 15 residues. The V end lost 0 bases, the J end lost 2 bases, and 9 bases lay between the germline ends. From germline, CDR1 is SGHRS and CDR2 YFSETQ.

The chain employs TRBV7-9 and TRBJ1-3; 10 nucleotides line up with TRBD1. Germline-derived CDR1 and CDR2 are SEHNR and FQNEAQ (reference sequence). V lost 5 bases and J lost 4; bases outside the gene matches: 5. This CDR3 contains 15 residues. In DNA, the CDR3 is TGTGCCAGCAGCCACCGGGACAGGGGAGGAAACACCATATATTTT. Its protein product is CASSHRDRGGNTIYF.

This clone was seen a single time. The chain has TRBV6-6 and TRBJ2-7, with D tentatively TRBD1 (6 bases). Germline CDR1 and CDR2: MNHNY and SVGAGI (reference sequence). The CDR3 covers 15 residues. With 10 bases removed from V and 4 bases from J, the gap between germline ends came to 23 bases. DNA for the CDR3: TGTGCCAACACTCCTGGGGGACATCCTCCATACGAGCAGTACTTC. Translating gives CANTPGGHPPYEQYF.

The chain has TRBV30 and TRBJ1-2; 11 bases line up with TRBD1. From germline, CDR1 is GTSNPN and CDR2 SVGIG (reference sequence). There are 14 residues in the CDR3. J lost 4 bases, V lost 4 bases, and 5 bases had no gene match. CDR3 sequence reads: CAWTTDRGPYGYTF. The DNA of the CDR3 is TGTGCCTGGACCACGGACAGGGGGCCCTATGGCTACACCTTC.

This clone occurred a few times. The chain is built from TRBV6-6 and TRBJ1-2; 9 bases are shared with TRBD1. The germline gives CDR1 MNHNY, CDR2 SVGAGI (reference sequence). This CDR3 is built from 16 residues. V gave up 0 bases and J gave up 6 bases; unmatched junction bases: 8. The CDR3 loop is CASSYSGGGQGNGYTF. CDR3 DNA: TGTGCCAGCAGTTACTCGGGCGGGGGACAGGGAAATGGCTACACCTTC.

This chain links TRBV18 with TRBJ2-1; 15 bases are a match to TRBD2. Germline lookup yields CDR1 KGHSH and CDR2 LQKENI. The V and J ends lost 6 bases and 1 base, in that order; junction bases with no gene match: 19. This CDR3 spans 22 amino acids. CDR3 protein: CASSILRQGRTSGRESYNEQFF. The CDR3 DNA is TGTGCCAGCTCTATACTTCGACAGGGTCGGACTAGCGGGAGGGAATCCTACAATGAGCAGTTCTTC.

CDR3 protein: CASSFDRGPYNEQFF. CDR3 sequence (DNA): TGTGCCAGCAGTTTTGACAGGGGACCCTACAATGAGCAGTTCTTC. The gene calls are TRBV9 and TRBJ2-1, with 8 nucleotides matching TRBD1. In germline, CDR1 is SGDLS, CDR2 YYNGEE. V was pared by 5 bases and J by 2 bases, with 6 bases of the junction left unmatched. CDR3 size: 15 residues.

The rearrangement uses TRBV11-2 and TRBJ2-3, with D possibly being TRBD2 (5 bases). This CDR3 is built from 14 residues. The V gene's germline CDR1 is SGHAT and CDR2 FQNNGV. V gave up 5 bases and J gave up 3 bases, with 12 bases separating them. The CDR3 DNA is TGTGCCAGCAGCATTCGGACTGGTACAGATACGCAGTATTTT. This gives the protein CASSIRTGTDTQYF.

The chain links TRBV29-1 to TRBJ1-1; tentatively, D is TRBD1 (6 bases). The germline V gene encodes CDR1 SQVTM and CDR2 ANQGSEA. V dropped 0 bases and J dropped 5 bases, with 22 bases sitting between them. The CDR3 sequence is 17 residues long. DNA for the CDR3: TGCAGCGTTGAAGATCCACTGCCGGGGGGCGCGAGGACTGAAGCTTTCTTT. Its protein product is CSVEDPLPGGARTEAFF.

This chain connects TRBV27 to TRBJ1-1, with no clear D. The CDR3 totals 15 residues. The germline V gene has CDR1 MNHEY and CDR2 SMNVEV (reference sequence). The V end lost 3 bases, the J end lost 6 bases, and 17 bases lay between the germline ends. CDR3 in amino acids: CASSFTRGRKAEAFF. The CDR3 DNA reads as TGTGCCAGCAGTTTCACCCGGGGAAGGAAGGCTGAAGCTTTCTTT.

V gene TRBV7-9 combines with J gene TRBJ2-2; perhaps TRBD1 as D (5 bases). Trimming cost V 1 base and J 2 bases, with 8 bases left between them. This CDR3 is built from 15 residues. CDR1 is SEHNR and CDR2 is FQNEAQ in the germline V gene (reference sequence). The CDR3 sequence: CASSLVQGNTGELFF. The CDR3 coding sequence is TGTGCCAGCAGCTTAGTTCAGGGAAACACCGGGGAGCTGTTTTTT.

This chain links TRBV6-5 with TRBJ2-7, with TRBD1 identical over 9 bases. The germline V gene encodes CDR1 MNHEY and CDR2 SVGAGI. This CDR3 is built from 16 residues. After removal of 2 bases from V and 6 bases from J, the junction contained 11 bases not matched to a gene. CDR3 sequence (DNA): TGTGCCAGCAGTTACAGGCCGGGACAGGGACCGACCGAGCAGTACTTC. Translation: CASSYRPGQGPTEQYF.

This clone was seen a few times. The chain joins TRBV7-9 to TRBJ1-3; maybe TRBD1 (6 bases). CDR1 and CDR2 (germline): SEHNR, FQNEAQ (reference sequence). The V gene lost 7 bases and the J gene lost 0 bases, with 13 bases spanning the gap. The CDR3 covers 15 residues. CDR3 in amino acids: CASKGQLYSGNTIYF. The CDR3 DNA reads as TGTGCCAGCAAAGGACAGTTATACTCTGGAAACACCATATATTTT.